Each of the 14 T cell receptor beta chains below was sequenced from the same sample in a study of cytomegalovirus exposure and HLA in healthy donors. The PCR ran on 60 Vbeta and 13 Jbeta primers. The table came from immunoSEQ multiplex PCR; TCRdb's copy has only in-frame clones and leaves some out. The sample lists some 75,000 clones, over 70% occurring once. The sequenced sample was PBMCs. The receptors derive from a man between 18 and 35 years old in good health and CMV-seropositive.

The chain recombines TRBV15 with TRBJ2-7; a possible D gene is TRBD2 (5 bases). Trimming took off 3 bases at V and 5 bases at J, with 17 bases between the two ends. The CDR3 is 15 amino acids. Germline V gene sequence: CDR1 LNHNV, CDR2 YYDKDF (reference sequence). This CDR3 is CATSRRQEGPHEQYF. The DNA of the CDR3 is TGTGCCACCAGCAGGAGGCAAGAGGGTCCGCACGAGCAGTACTTC.

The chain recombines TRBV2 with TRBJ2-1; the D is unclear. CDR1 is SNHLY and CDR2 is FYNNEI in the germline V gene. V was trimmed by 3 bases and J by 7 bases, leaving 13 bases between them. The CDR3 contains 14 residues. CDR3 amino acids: CASSELVVQNEQFF. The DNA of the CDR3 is TGTGCCAGCAGTGAGTTAGTAGTGCAAAATGAGCAGTTCTTC.

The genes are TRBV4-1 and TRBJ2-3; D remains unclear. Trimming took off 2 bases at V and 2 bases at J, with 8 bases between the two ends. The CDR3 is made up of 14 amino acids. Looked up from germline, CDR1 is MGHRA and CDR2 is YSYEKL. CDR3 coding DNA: TGCGCCAGCAGCCAAATGGGCCTCACAGATACGCAGTATTTT. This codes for CASSQMGLTDTQYF.

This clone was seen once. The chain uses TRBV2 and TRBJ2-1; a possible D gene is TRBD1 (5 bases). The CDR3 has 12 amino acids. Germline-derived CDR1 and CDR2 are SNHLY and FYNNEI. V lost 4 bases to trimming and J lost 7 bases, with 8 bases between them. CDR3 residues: CASSAGWNEQFF. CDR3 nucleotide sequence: TGTGCCAGCAGTGCAGGGTGGAATGAGCAGTTCTTC.

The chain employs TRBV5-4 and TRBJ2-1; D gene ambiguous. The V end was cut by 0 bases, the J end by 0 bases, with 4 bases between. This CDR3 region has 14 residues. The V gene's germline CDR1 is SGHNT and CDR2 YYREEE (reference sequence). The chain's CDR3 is CASSLGSSYNEQFF. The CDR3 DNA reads TGTGCCAGCAGCTTGGGGAGCTCCTACAATGAGCAGTTCTTC.

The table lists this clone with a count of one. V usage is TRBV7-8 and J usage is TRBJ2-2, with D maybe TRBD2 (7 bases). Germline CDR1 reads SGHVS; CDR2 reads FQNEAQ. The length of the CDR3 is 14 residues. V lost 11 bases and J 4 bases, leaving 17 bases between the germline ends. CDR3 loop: CALGGASSTGELFF. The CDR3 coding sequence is TGTGCCCTAGGGGGGGCTAGCAGCACCGGGGAGCTGTTTTTT.

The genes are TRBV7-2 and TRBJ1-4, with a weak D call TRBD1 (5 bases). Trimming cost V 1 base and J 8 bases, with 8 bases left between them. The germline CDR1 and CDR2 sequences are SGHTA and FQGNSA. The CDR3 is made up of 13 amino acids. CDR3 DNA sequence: TGTGCCAGCAGCTTAGTTCAGGGCGAAAAACTGTTTTTT. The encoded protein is CASSLVQGEKLFF.

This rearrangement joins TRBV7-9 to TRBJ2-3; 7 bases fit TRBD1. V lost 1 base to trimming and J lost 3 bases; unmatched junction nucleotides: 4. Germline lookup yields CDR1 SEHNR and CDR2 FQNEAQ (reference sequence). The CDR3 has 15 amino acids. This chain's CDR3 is CASSLGQGETDTQYF. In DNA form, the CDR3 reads TGTGCCAGCAGCTTAGGCCAGGGGGAGACAGATACGCAGTATTTT.

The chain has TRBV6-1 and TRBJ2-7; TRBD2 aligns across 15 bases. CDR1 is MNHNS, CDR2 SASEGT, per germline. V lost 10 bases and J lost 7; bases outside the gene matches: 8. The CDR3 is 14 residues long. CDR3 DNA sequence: TGTGCCACCTCGGGACTAGCGGGAGGCGGAGAGCAGTACTTC. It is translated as CATSGLAGGGEQYF.

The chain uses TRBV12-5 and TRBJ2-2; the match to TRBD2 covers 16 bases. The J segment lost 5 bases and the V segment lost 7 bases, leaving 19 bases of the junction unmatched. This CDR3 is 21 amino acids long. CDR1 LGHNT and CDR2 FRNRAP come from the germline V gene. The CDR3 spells CASAPGYRGLAGGRQTGELFF. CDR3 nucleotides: TGTGCTAGTGCCCCGGGATACCGGGGACTAGCGGGAGGGCGACAGACCGGGGAGCTGTTTTTT. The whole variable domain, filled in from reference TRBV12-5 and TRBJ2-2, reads DARVTQTPRHKVTEMGQEVTMRCQPILGHNTVFWYRQTMMQGLELLAYFRNRAPLDDSGMPKDRFSAEMPDATLATLKIQPSEPRDSAVYFCASAPGYRGLAGGRQTGELFFGEGSRLTVL.

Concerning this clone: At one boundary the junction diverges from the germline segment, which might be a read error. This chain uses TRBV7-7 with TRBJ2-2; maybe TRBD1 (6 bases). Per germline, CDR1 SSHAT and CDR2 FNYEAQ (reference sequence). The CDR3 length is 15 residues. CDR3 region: CASSFDRMGTGELFF. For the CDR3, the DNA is TGTGCTAGCAGCTTCGACAGGATGGGGACCGGGGAGCTGTTTTTT.

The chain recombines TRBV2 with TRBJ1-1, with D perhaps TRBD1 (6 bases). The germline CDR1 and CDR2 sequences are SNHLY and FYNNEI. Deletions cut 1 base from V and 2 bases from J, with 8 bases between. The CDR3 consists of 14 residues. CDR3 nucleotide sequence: TGTGCCAGCAGTGAAGAGGGGACAAACACTGAAGCTTTCTTT. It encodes CASSEEGTNTEAFF.

The CDR3 spells CASSSGVRETQYF. The CDR3 DNA is TGTGCCAGCAGTTCTGGAGTTCGAGAGACCCAGTACTTC. This chain joins TRBV7-8 and TRBJ2-5, with D unresolved. Per the germline V gene, CDR1 is SGHVS and CDR2 is FQNEAQ. The CDR3 spans 13 residues. With 6 bases removed from V and 4 bases from J, the gap between germline ends came to 12 bases. Based on the CDR3 plus reference TRBV7-8 and TRBJ2-5, the full variable domain is GAGVSQSPRYKVAKRGQDVALRCDPISGHVSLFWYQQALGQGPEFLTYFQNEAQLDKSGLPSDRFFAERPEGSVSTLKIQRTQQEDSAVYLCASSSGVRETQYFGPGTRLLVL.

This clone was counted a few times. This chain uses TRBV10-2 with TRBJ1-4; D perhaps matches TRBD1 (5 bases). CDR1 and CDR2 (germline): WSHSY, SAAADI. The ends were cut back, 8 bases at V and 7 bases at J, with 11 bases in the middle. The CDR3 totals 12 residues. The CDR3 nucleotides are TGCGCCAGCGGGCAGGGCGGTGAAAAACTGTTTTTT. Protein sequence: CASGQGGEKLFF.